Listed here are 4 T cell receptor beta chains from one sample, sequenced in a study of cytomegalovirus exposure and HLA in healthy donors. Primers: 60 Vbeta forward and 13 Jbeta reverse. Here immunoSEQ multiplex PCR was the method, and the copy in TCRdb shows in-frame clones only, minus some. The table lists approximately 93,000 clones, around 73% of them singletons. Sequencing was performed on PBMCs. The origin of the receptors is a woman aged 40 to 50 in good health and CMV-seronegative.

The chain employs TRBV5-4 and TRBJ2-6, with D tentatively TRBD2 (6 bases). This CDR3 has 19 amino acids. The V and J ends lost 0 bases and 2 bases respectively, with 18 bases between them. Germline V gives CDR1 SGHNT, CDR2 YYREEE (reference sequence). The CDR3 protein is CASSLGWRDSLTGANVLTF. CDR3 DNA sequence: TGTGCCAGCAGCTTGGGGTGGCGGGACTCTTTAACTGGGGCCAACGTCCTGACTTTC.

CDR3 nucleotides: TGTGCCTGGAGCAGACAGGCTACACCCCTCCACTTT. Translated: CAWSRQATPLHF. This chain links TRBV30 with TRBJ1-6, with D possibly being TRBD1 (6 bases). Germline V gene lookup returns CDR1 GTSNPN and CDR2 SVGIG (reference sequence). V dropped 3 bases and J dropped 11 bases, with 11 bases sitting between them. The CDR3 is 12 amino acids.

V is TRBV29-1 and J is TRBJ2-1; 9 positions agree with TRBD2. V dropped 1 base and J dropped 9; count of bases not matched to a gene: 7. CDR1 is SQVTM and CDR2 is ANQGSEA in the germline V gene. CDR3 size: 14 residues. CDR3 sequence: CSVEVGLAGTEQFF. CDR3 in DNA: TGCAGCGTTGAAGTTGGGCTAGCGGGGACTGAGCAGTTCTTC.

The genes are TRBV30 and TRBJ1-4; tentative D call: TRBD1 (5 bases). CDR3 length equals 12 residues. V was cut by 0 bases and J by 12 bases, with 11 bases left in between. Germline V CDR1 and CDR2: GTSNPN, SVGIG (reference sequence). In DNA form, the CDR3 reads TGTGCCTGGAGTGTACGGCAGGGCCAACTGTTTTTT. This codes for CAWSVRQGQLFF.